The 22 T cell receptor beta chains listed next were all sequenced from one sample in a study of regulatory T cells in long-lasting Graves disease. This sample's time point: newly diagnosed GD, antithyroid drugs for less than 3 months. RNA extracted from PBMCs served as the sequencing template. In building TCR beta libraries, iRepertoire HTBI primers were used together with Arm-PCR of CDR3 regions. A single record per CDR3 protein comes from TCRdb applying MiXCR to the multiplex PCR reads. Of 370,000 or so distinct CDR3 sequences listed, roughly 17% are singletons. In addition, the sample was reused for a study of T cells in Graves' hyperthyroidism and ophthalmopathy.

The sequenced sample was peripheral blood mononuclear cells (PBMCs), obtained at new diagnosis, from a patient treated with antithyroid drugs. The receptors stem from a woman aged 18-29 years with Graves disease.

The chain joins TRBV19 to TRBJ1-5; D gene unclear. This CDR3 spans 13 amino acids. Trimming took off 3 bases at V and 4 bases at J, with 7 bases between the two ends. Germline V gene data show CDR1 as LNHDA and CDR2 as SQIVND (reference sequence). The CDR3 DNA sequence: TGTGCCAGTAGTATGGCGGGAAATCAGCCCCAGCATTTT. Translating gives CASSMAGNQPQHF.

The gene calls are TRBV9 and TRBJ2-2; 8 bases map to TRBD1. J lost 1 base, V lost 3 bases, and 5 bases had no gene match. This CDR3 region has 16 residues. Germline CDR1 SGDLS, CDR2 YYNGEE. The CDR3 DNA reads as TGTGCCAGCAGCGCCCGACAGGGGAGGAACACCGGGGAGCTGTTTTTT. Translated, it gives CASSARQGRNTGELFF.

As regards this clonotype: This may stem from a read error, because a much larger clone lies one nucleotide away. The CDR3 does not close with the conserved phenylalanine or tryptophan, likely indicating a read error. The rearrangement links TRBV7-8 to TRBJ2-7; no reliable D call. The V gene's germline CDR1 is SGHVS and CDR2 FQNEAQ. Deletions cut 4 bases from V and 2 bases from J, with 18 bases between. CDR3 length: 16 residues. The CDR3 here is CASSSLGARPPYEQYL. In DNA, the CDR3 is TGTGCCAGCAGCTCCCTCGGAGCGCGTCCCCCCTACGAGCAGTACTTA.

In its sample, this clonotype was seen once. A much larger clone lies a single base off, so this may be a read error. The J gene is TRBJ2-7, the V gene TRBV20-1; TRBD2 might be the D (5 bases). The germline gives CDR1 DFQATT, CDR2 SNEGSKA (reference sequence). The CDR3 runs 15 residues. The CDR3 bases are TGCAGTGCTAGTCTCGGTAGCGAGGTTACGGACGAGCGGTACTTC. Translated: CSASLGSEVTDERYF.

This clonotype was counted ten times or more. This sequence joins TRBV30 and TRBJ2-1, with 9 bases matching TRBD2. V shed 3 bases, J shed 9 bases, and the junction held 9 bases outside the gene matches. CDR3 length equals 14 residues. Germline lookup yields CDR1 GTSNPN and CDR2 SVGIG (reference sequence). CDR3 sequence reads: CAWRPRTSVGEQFF. CDR3 DNA sequence: TGTGCCTGGAGGCCCCGGACTAGCGTCGGTGAGCAGTTCTTC.

The table lists this clonotype with many counts. This chain links TRBV28 with TRBJ1-1; D gene ambiguous. Germline V gene lookup returns CDR1 MDHEN and CDR2 SYDVKM. V lost 3 bases, J lost 8 bases, and 10 bases lay in between. The CDR3 has 12 residues. The CDR3: CASSLRQVEAFF. CDR3 sequence (DNA): TGTGCCAGCAGTTTGCGGCAAGTAGAAGCTTTCTTT.

This chain joins TRBV20-1 and TRBJ2-1; 9 nucleotides agree with TRBD2. Germline V CDR1 and CDR2: DFQATT, SNEGSKA (reference sequence). J lost 8 bases, V lost 5 bases, and 16 bases had no gene match. The CDR3 totals 16 residues. The chain's CDR3 is CSAPPPRLAGYDEQFF. The CDR3 nucleotides are TGCAGTGCTCCCCCCCCCAGGCTAGCGGGATACGATGAGCAGTTCTTC.

This clonotype has only a few counts. A read error is possible here, since a much larger clone lies one base away. The genes are TRBV5-6 and TRBJ1-1; D is unclear. Germline V gene sequence: CDR1 SGHDT, CDR2 YYEEEE. The CDR3 extends over 13 amino acids. V dropped 3 bases and J dropped 3 bases, with 9 bases sitting between them. CDR3: CASSWTPDTEAFF. The CDR3 DNA reads as TGTGCCAGCAGCTGGACCCCAGACACTGAAGCTTTCTTT.

The rearrangement uses TRBV10-3 and TRBJ1-1; D gene uncertain. The CDR3 contains 14 residues. CDR1 and CDR2 from the germline V gene are ENHRY and SYGVKD. V gave up 0 bases and J gave up 5 bases, with 10 bases separating them. CDR3 DNA sequence: TGTGCCATCAGTGAGTCCGCGGCGATAACTGAAGCTTTCTTT. Amino acid sequence: CAISESAAITEAFF.

This clonotype has only a few counts. This chain connects TRBV24-1 to TRBJ2-1; the D is unclear. There are 16 residues in the CDR3. CDR1 is KGHDR and CDR2 is SFDVKD in the germline V gene. The V gene lost 4 bases and the J gene lost 2 bases, with 14 bases spanning the gap. The CDR3 region is CATSDRLGGAYNEQFF. The CDR3 DNA sequence: TGTGCCACCAGTGACCGCCTGGGCGGTGCCTACAATGAGCAGTTCTTC.

Comment on this clonotype: A much bigger clone sits one base away, suggesting this may be a read error. The V and J genes are TRBV24-1 and TRBJ1-1; D might be TRBD1 (5 bases). With 9 bases removed from V and 6 bases from J, the gap between germline ends came to 16 bases. CDR1 KGHDR and CDR2 SFDVKD come from the germline V gene. The CDR3 contains 13 residues. CDR3: CATGGGGGAEAFF. CDR3 coding DNA: TGTGCCACCGGGGGGGGAGGCGGCGCTGAAGCTTTCTTT.

This clonotype appeared many times. The gene calls are TRBV7-6 and TRBJ2-3; a weak D match, TRBD2 (5 bases). The CDR3 loop spans 14 amino acids. CDR1 and CDR2 (germline): SGHVS, FNYEAQ. The germline V and J ends were trimmed by 1 base and 8 bases, with 13 bases remaining between them. In nucleotides, the CDR3 is TGTGCCAGCAGCTTAGGGACCGGCGAGGGTACGCAGTATTTT. Its protein product is CASSLGTGEGTQYF. The full variable domain, its missing parts supplied by reference TRBV7-6 and TRBJ2-3, is GAGVSQSPRYKVTKRGQDVALRCDPISGHVSLYWYRQALGQGPEFLTYFNYEAQQDKSGLPNDRFSAERPEGSISTLTIQRTEQRDSAMYRCASSLGTGEGTQYFGPGTRLTVL.

Many counts were recorded for this clonotype. The rearrangement links TRBV2 to TRBJ2-7; 7 nucleotides line up with TRBD1. Germline V CDR1 and CDR2: SNHLY, FYNNEI. The V and J ends lost 7 bases and 2 bases, in that order; junction bases with no gene match: 2. The CDR3 has 12 amino acids. CDR3 in DNA: TGTGCCAGCACAGGGACAGCCTACGAGCAGTACTTC. Amino acids: CASTGTAYEQYF.

At least ten counts were recorded for this clonotype. The chain links TRBV4-1 to TRBJ2-7; 7 nucleotides align to TRBD1. Germline-derived CDR1 and CDR2 are MGHRA and YSYEKL. The V gene end was trimmed by 3 bases and the J gene end by 2 bases; junction bases not matched to a gene: 7. The CDR3 extends over 15 amino acids. This CDR3 is CASSHSNGQAYEQYF. The CDR3 DNA reads TGCGCCAGCAGCCACTCAAATGGACAGGCCTACGAGCAGTACTTC.

At least ten counts were recorded for this clonotype. This rearrangement joins TRBV3-1 to TRBJ2-7; 8 bases fit TRBD1. Unmatched junction bases numbered 3, after V lost 0 bases and J lost 2 bases. The germline V gene encodes CDR1 LGHDT and CDR2 YNNKEL (reference sequence). There are 15 residues in the CDR3. The CDR3: CASSQDVTGAYEQYF. In DNA form, the CDR3 reads TGTGCCAGCAGCCAAGATGTGACAGGGGCCTACGAGCAGTACTTC.

This clonotype was counted many times. The chain links TRBV11-2 to TRBJ2-7, with TRBD1 as a possible D gene (5 bases). This CDR3 contains 15 residues. Trimming pared 0 bases from V and 3 bases from J, leaving 12 bases between. From germline, CDR1 is SGHAT and CDR2 FQNNGV. CDR3 region: CASSLDRAQVYEQYF. The CDR3 nucleotides are TGTGCCAGCAGCTTAGATCGAGCACAGGTCTACGAGCAGTACTTC.

Remarks on this clonotype: A much larger clone lies one base from this, so it may be a read error. The rearrangement joins TRBV2 to TRBJ2-1, with 9 bases that match TRBD2. Germline V gene lookup returns CDR1 SNHLY and CDR2 FYNNEI. This CDR3 is built from 17 residues. The V segment lost 2 bases and the J segment 2 bases; nucleotides outside the gene matches: 7. In DNA, the CDR3 is TGTGCCAGCAGTGAAAAGCTGCTAGCGGGAACCTACAATGAGCAGTTCTTC. The encoded protein is CASSEKLLAGTYNEQFF.

J is TRBJ2-3 and V is TRBV15; TRBD2 matches at 7 bases. This CDR3 is 16 amino acids long. V lost 1 base and J lost 3; bases outside the gene matches: 7. The germline gives CDR1 LNHNV, CDR2 YYDKDF (reference sequence). The CDR3 nucleotides are TGTGCCACCAGCAGAGGTATGGGAGGGACTACAGATACGCAGTATTTT. Its translation is CATSRGMGGTTDTQYF.

This clonotype occurred a few times. The genes are TRBV14 and TRBJ2-1; TRBD1 or TRBD2 may be the D gene (5 bases each). Per germline, CDR1 SGHDN and CDR2 FVKESK. Trimming removed 0 bases at V and 2 bases at J, with 11 bases between. The length of the CDR3 is 16 residues. The CDR3 coding sequence is TGTGCCAGCAGCCAAGAACTCGGGACCACCTACAATGAGCAGTTCTTC. The encoded protein is CASSQELGTTYNEQFF.

This clonotype was seen a handful of times. The J gene is TRBJ2-1, the V gene TRBV19; 9 bases match TRBD2. CDR3 length: 16 residues. Per germline, CDR1 LNHDA and CDR2 SQIVND (reference sequence). Germline trimming cut 2 bases from V and 7 bases from J; bases unmatched to any gene: 9. CDR3 amino acids: CASSIPGLAGRNEQFF. The CDR3 region has the DNA TGTGCCAGTAGTATACCCGGCCTAGCGGGGAGGAATGAGCAGTTCTTC.

This clonotype was counted ten times or more. This chain connects TRBV7-9 to TRBJ2-1; TRBD2 aligns across 7 bases. Per germline, CDR1 SEHNR and CDR2 FQNEAQ (reference sequence). V was pared by 5 bases and J by 13 bases, with 17 bases of the junction left unmatched. There are 15 residues in the CDR3. The DNA of the CDR3 is TGTGCCAGCAGCCCCCGGGCTAGCGGTACCGCGGACCAGTTCTTC. It encodes CASSPRASGTADQFF.

This clonotype was seen repeatedly, ten times or more. The chain uses TRBV11-2 and TRBJ2-3; 12 bases align to TRBD2. This CDR3 is 19 amino acids long. The junction had 14 bases not matched to a gene; V was cut back by 5 bases and J by 2 bases. Germline V gene data show CDR1 as SGHAT and CDR2 as FQNNGV. The CDR3 nucleotides read TGTGCCAGCAGCCTAAGGGCGACTAGCGGGGGAGACATCACAGATACGCAGTATTTT. This sequence encodes CASSLRATSGGDITDTQYF.